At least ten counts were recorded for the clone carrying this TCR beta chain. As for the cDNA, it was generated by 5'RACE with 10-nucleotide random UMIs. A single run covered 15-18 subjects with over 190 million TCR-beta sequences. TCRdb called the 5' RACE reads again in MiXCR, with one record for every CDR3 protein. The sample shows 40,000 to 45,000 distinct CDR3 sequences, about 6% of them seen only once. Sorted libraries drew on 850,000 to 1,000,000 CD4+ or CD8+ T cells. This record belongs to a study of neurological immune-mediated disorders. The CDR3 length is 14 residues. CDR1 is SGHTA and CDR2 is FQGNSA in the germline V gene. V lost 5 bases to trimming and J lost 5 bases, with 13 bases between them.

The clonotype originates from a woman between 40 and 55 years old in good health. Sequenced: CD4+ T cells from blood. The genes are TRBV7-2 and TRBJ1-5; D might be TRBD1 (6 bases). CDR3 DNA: TGTGCCAGCAGCCTCACCAGGGGATATCAGCCCCAGCATTTT. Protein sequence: CASSLTRGYQPQHF.